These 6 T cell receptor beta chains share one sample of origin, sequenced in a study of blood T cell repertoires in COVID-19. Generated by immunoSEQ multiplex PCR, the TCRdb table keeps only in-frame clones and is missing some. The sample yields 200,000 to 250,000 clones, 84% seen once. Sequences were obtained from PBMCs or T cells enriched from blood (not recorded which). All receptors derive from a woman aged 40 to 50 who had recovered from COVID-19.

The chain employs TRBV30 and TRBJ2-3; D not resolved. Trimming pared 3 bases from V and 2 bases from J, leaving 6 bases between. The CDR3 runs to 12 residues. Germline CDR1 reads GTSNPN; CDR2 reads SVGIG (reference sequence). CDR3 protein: CAWRAYTDTQYF. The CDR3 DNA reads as TGTGCCTGGAGAGCCTACACAGATACGCAGTATTTT.

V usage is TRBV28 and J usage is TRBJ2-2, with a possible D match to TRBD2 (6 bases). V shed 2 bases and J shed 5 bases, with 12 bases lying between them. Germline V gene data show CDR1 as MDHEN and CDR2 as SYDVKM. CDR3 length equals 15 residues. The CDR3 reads CASSLLVRGTGELFF. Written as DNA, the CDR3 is TGTGCCAGCAGTTTACTAGTACGGGGGACCGGGGAGCTGTTTTTT.

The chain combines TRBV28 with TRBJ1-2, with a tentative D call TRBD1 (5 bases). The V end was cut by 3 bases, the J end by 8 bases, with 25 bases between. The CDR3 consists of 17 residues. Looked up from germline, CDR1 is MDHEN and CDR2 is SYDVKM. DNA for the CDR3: TGTGCCAGCAGTTTGGGTGGGGCAACGCATCCTAGGTGGGGCTACACCTTC. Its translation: CASSLGGATHPRWGYTF.

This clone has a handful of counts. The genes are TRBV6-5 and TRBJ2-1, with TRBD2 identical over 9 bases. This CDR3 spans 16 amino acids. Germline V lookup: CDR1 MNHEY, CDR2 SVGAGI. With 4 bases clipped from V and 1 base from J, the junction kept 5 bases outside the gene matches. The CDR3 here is CASSSRLAASYNEQFF. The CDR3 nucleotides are TGTGCCAGCAGTTCGAGACTAGCGGCATCCTACAATGAGCAGTTCTTC.

The CDR3 nucleotides are TGTGCCTGGAGTGCGACAGGGGGCCCCCACCAGTACTTC. Encoded protein: CAWSATGGPHQYF. This chain joins TRBV30 and TRBJ2-5, with TRBD1 matching over 10 bases. J lost 10 bases, V lost 1 base, and 6 bases had no gene match. Germline V gene lookup returns CDR1 GTSNPN and CDR2 SVGIG (reference sequence). The CDR3 runs 13 residues. Full variable domain (missing parts from reference TRBV30 and TRBJ2-5): SQTIHQWPATLVQPVGSPLSLECTVEGTSNPNLYWYRQAAGRGLQLLFYSVGIGQISSEVPQNLSASRPQDRQFILSSKKLLLSDSGFYLCAWSATGGPHQYFGPGTRLLVL.

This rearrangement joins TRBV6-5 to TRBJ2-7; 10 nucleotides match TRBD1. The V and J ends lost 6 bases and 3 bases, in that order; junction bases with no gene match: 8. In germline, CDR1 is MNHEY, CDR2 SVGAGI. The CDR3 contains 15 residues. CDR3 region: CASRTPGQGRYEQYF. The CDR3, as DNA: TGTGCCAGCAGAACCCCGGGACAGGGGCGCTACGAGCAGTACTTC.